The sequence of this TCR beta chain was determined in a study of blood T cell repertoires in COVID-19. Looking at the study overall: COVID-19 samples from acute and convalescent phases originated in the United States, Italy and Spain. PBMCs, B-cell-depleted T cells, or T cells were the source of the cDNA or gDNA that made up the material.

In the source study's methods: The assay estimated nucleated cells by amplifying reference gene primers. Assay: immunoSEQ multiplex PCR; the TCRdb copy retains only in-frame clones and omits some. That table furnishes V, J and clone size, whereas the DNA furnished D and trimming. This table has about 140,000 clones, approximately 90% appearing once. The CDR3 runs 13 residues. V lost 3 bases and J 2 bases, leaving 7 bases between the germline ends. Germline CDR1 and CDR2: MNHEY and SVGEGT. The chain joins TRBV6-2 or TRBV6-3 to TRBJ1-2; D remains ambiguous. The sequence derives from a woman in her thirties or forties with acute or convalescent COVID-19. Sequencing was done on a sample of peripheral blood. The CDR3 spells CASSYWQNYGYTF. CDR3 in DNA: TGTGCCAGCAGTTATTGGCAGAACTATGGCTACACCTTC.